This T cell receptor (beta chain) was sequenced in a study of PD-L1 blockade in urothelial cancer. Study-level information: As for prior chemotherapy regimens, patients had received 0 to 3. The study, taken as a whole, reports: Prediction of better survival came from below-median pretreatment blood TCR clonality.

Method: immunoSEQ multiplex PCR; TCRdb's copy keeps in-frame clones and lacks some. The sample carries about 55,000 clones, roughly 80% recorded once. CDR3 length equals 16 residues. Germline loops: CDR1 MNHEY, CDR2 SMNVEV (reference sequence). Trimming pared 6 bases from V and 3 bases from J, leaving 17 bases between. This clone was seen only once. What it recognizes is unknown. The receptor was derived from a man aged 65 to 85 with urothelial cancer. V gene TRBV27 combines with J gene TRBJ2-2; D may be TRBD1 (6 bases). The specimen was PBMCs, collected around atezolizumab (anti-PD-L1) treatment. CDR3 protein: CASSYFTGLDTGELFF. The DNA for the CDR3 is TGTGCCAGCAGCTATTTCACAGGGTTGGACACCGGGGAGCTGTTTTTT.